The clone carrying this T cell receptor (beta chain) was seen only a few times. This record comes from a study of identical twins. Healthy Caucasians supplied all donations. TCRdb processed the 5' RACE reads anew with MiXCR; each CDR3 protein has one entry. The sample has 600,000 to 700,000 distinct CDR3 sequences, around 20% seen once. Trimming cost V 10 bases and J 2 bases, with 12 bases left between them. This CDR3 is 12 amino acids long. CDR1 is ENHRY and CDR2 is SYGVKD in the germline V gene. The same sample was also studied in work on T cells expressing NK-cell markers.

Sequenced: PBMCs. The clonotype originates from a woman aged 18-29 years in good health. V and J are TRBV10-3 and TRBJ2-7; perhaps D is TRBD1 or TRBD2 (6 bases each). The DNA for the CDR3 is TGTGCCACGCGGGACACCCCCTACGAGCAGTACTTC. This encodes CATRDTPYEQYF.